A single count supports the clone carrying this TCR beta chain. The data originate from a study of T cell changes during pregnancy in multiple sclerosis. Sequenced by immunoSEQ multiplex PCR; TCRdb stores in-frame clones only, minus some. The data hold approximately 99,000 clones, with approximately 95% observed a single time. The sequence was collected from a female donor with multiple sclerosis, enrolled in a pregnancy study. Sample: peripheral blood, taken after pregnancy.

Here the CDR3 reads CASSFRIALGGGSTDTQYF. CDR3 nucleotides: TGTGCCAGCAGTTTTCGTATAGCTCTAGGTGGGGGCTCCACAGATACGCAGTATTTT. The rearrangement links TRBV28 to TRBJ2-3; weak D call: TRBD1 (6 bases). This CDR3 spans 19 amino acids. Germline lookup yields CDR1 MDHEN and CDR2 SYDVKM. The V end was cut by 3 bases, the J end by 2 bases, with 24 bases between.